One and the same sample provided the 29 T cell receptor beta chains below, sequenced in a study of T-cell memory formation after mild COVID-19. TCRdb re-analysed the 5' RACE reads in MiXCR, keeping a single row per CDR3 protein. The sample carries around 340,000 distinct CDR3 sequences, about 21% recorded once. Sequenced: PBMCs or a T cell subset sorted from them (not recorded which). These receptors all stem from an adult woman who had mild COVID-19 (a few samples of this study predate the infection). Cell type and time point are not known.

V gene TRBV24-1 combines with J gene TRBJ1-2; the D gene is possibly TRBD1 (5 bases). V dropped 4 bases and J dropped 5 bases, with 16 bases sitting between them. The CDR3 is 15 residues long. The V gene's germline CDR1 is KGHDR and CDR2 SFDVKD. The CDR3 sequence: CATSDLRSGGYGYTF. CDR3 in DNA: TGTGCCACCAGTGACCTCAGGTCCGGGGGGTATGGCTACACCTTC.

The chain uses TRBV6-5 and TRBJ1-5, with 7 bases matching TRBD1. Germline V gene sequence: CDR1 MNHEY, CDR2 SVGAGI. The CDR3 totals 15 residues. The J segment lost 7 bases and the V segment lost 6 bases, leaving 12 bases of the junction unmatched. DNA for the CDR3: TGTGCCAGCAGCCAGATTACAGGGGTGGGGCAGCCCCAGCATTTT. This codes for CASSQITGVGQPQHF.

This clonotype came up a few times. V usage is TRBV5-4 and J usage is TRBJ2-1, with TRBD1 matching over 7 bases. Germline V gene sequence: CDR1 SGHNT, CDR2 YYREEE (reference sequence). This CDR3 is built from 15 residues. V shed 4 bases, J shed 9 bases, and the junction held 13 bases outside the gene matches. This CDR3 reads CASSMGDRLGSEQFF. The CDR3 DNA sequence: TGTGCCAGCAGCATGGGGGACAGACTGGGCAGTGAGCAGTTCTTC.

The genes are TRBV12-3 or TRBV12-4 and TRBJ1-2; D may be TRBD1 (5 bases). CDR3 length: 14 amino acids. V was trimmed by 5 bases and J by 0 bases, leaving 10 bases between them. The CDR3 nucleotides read TGTGCCAGCAGTAGGGACGGAGCTAACTATGGCTACACCTTC. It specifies CASSRDGANYGYTF.

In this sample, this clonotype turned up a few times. For the CDR3, the DNA is TGCAGTGCTAGAGATCTAGCGGGAGGGAGCACAGATACGCAGTATTTT. This encodes CSARDLAGGSTDTQYF. The gene calls are TRBV20-1 and TRBJ2-3; TRBD2 aligns across 12 bases. This CDR3 has 16 residues. CDR1 DFQATT and CDR2 SNEGSKA come from the germline V gene (reference sequence). Trimming took 0 bases from V and 0 from J; bases not matched to a gene: 1.

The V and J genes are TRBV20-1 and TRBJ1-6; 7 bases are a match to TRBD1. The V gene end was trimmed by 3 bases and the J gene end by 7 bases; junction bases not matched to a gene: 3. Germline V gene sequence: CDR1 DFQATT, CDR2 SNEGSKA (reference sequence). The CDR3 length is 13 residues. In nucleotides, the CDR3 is TGCAGTGCTAGGGACAGGCTCAATTCACCCCTCCACTTT. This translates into CSARDRLNSPLHF.

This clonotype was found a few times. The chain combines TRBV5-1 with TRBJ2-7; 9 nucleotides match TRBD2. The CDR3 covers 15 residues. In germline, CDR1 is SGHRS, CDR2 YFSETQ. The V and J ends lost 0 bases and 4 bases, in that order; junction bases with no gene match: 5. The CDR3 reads CASSLGLADGYEQYF. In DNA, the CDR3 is TGCGCCAGCAGCTTGGGACTAGCGGATGGGTACGAGCAGTACTTC.

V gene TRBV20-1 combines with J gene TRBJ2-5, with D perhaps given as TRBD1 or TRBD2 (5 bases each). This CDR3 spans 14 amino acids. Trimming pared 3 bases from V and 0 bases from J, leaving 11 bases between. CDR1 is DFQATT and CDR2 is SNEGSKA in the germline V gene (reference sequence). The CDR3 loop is CSARGMGHQETQYF. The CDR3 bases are TGCAGTGCTAGGGGGATGGGACACCAAGAGACCCAGTACTTC.

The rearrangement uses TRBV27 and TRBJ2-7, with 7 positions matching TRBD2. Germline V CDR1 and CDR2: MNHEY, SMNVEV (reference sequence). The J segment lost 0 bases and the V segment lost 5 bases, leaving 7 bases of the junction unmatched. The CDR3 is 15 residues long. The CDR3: CASSISGVSSYEQYF. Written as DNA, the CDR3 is TGTGCCAGCAGTATCAGCGGGGTGAGCTCCTACGAGCAGTACTTC.

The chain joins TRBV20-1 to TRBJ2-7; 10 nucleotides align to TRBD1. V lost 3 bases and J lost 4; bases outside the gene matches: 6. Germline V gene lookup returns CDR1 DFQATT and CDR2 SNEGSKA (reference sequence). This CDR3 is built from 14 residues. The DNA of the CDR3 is TGCAGTGCTAGGAGGGGGACAGGGGCATACGAGCAGTACTTC. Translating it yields CSARRGTGAYEQYF.

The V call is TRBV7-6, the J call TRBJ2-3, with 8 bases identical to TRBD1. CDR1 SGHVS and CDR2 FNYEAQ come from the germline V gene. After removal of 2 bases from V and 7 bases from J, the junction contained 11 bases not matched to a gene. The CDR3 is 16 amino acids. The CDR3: CASSLPPDRAENTQYF. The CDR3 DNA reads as TGTGCCAGCAGCTTACCTCCGGACAGGGCTGAAAATACGCAGTATTTT.

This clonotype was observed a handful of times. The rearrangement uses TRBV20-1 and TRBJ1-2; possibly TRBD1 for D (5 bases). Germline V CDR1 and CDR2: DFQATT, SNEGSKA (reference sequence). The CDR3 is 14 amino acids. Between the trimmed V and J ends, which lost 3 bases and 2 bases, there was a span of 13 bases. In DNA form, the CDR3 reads TGCAGTGCTAGTTGGGCGGGACGGAACTATGGCTACACCTTC. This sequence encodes CSASWAGRNYGYTF.

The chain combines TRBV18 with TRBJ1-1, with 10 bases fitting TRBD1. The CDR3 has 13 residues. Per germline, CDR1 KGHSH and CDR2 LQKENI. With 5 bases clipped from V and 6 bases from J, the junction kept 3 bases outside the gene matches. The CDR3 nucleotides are TGTGCCAGCTCAAGGGACAGGGGCGCTGAAGCTTTCTTT. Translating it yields CASSRDRGAEAFF.

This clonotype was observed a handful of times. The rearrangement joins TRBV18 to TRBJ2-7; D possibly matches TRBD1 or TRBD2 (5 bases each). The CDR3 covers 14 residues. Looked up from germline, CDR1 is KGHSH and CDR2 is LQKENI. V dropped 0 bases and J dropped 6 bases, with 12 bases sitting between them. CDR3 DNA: TGTGCCAGCTCACCACCGGGGCTAGCCAGCGAGCAGTACTTC. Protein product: CASSPPGLASEQYF. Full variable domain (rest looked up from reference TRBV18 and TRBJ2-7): NAGVMQNPRHLVRRRGQEARLRCSPMKGHSHVYWYRQLPEEGLKFMVYLQKENIIDESGMPKERFSAEFPKEGPSILRIQQVVRGDSAAYFCASSPPGLASEQYFGPGTRLTVT.

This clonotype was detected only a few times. CDR3 bases: TGCAGTGCTAAAGGACAGGTTATGAACACTGAAGCTTTCTTT. Translating gives CSAKGQVMNTEAFF. The chain uses TRBV20-1 and TRBJ1-1, with 7 bases lining up with TRBD1. The CDR3 spans 14 residues. Losses at the gene ends were 4 bases for V and 0 bases for J; bases not matched to a gene: 5. CDR1 DFQATT and CDR2 SNEGSKA come from the germline V gene (reference sequence).

The chain's CDR3 is CASSLSYEQFF. The CDR3 DNA follows: TGTGCCAGCAGCTTATCGTATGAGCAGTTCTTC. The chain uses TRBV7-9 and TRBJ2-1; D is ambiguous. Trimming cost V 2 bases and J 8 bases, with 4 bases left between them. The germline CDR1 and CDR2 sequences are SEHNR and FQNEAQ (reference sequence). The CDR3 totals 11 residues.

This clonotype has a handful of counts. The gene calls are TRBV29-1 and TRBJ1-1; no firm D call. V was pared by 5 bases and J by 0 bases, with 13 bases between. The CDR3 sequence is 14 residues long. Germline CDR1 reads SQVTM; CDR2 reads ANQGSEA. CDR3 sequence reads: CSVQPGGLNTEAFF. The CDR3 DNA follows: TGCAGCGTTCAGCCGGGCGGTTTGAACACTGAAGCTTTCTTT.

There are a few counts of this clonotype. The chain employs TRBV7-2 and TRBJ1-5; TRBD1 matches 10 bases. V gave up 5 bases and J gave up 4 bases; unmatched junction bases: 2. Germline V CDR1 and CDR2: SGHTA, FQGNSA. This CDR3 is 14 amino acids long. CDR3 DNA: TGTGCCAGCAGCCGGGACAGGGGTAATCAGCCCCAGCATTTT. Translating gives CASSRDRGNQPQHF.

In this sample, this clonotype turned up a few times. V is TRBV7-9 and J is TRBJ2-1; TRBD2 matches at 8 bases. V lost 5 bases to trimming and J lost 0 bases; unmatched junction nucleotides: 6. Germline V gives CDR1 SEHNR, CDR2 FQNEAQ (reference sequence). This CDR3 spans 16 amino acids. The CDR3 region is CASSPPSGYSYNEQFF. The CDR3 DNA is TGTGCCAGCAGCCCCCCTAGCGGGTACTCCTACAATGAGCAGTTCTTC.

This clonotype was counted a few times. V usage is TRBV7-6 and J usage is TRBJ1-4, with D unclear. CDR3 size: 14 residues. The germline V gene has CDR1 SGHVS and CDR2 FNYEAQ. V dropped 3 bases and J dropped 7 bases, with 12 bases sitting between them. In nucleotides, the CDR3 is TGTGCCAGCAGCTTGCGCGCGCCAAGTGAAAAACTGTTTTTT. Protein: CASSLRAPSEKLFF. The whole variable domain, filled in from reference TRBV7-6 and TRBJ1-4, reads GAGVSQSPRYKVTKRGQDVALRCDPISGHVSLYWYRQALGQGPEFLTYFNYEAQQDKSGLPNDRFSAERPEGSISTLTIQRTEQRDSAMYRCASSLRAPSEKLFFGSGTQLSVL.

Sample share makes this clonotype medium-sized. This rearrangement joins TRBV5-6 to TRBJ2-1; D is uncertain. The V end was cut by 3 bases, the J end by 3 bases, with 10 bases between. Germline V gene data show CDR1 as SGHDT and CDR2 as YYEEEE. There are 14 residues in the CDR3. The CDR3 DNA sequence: TGTGCCAGCAGCTCCGACGGTAGCTACAATGAGCAGTTCTTC. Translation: CASSSDGSYNEQFF.

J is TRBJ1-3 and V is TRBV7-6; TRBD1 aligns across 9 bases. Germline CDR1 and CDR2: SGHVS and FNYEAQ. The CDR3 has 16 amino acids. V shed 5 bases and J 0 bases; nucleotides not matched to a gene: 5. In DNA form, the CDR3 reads TGTGCCAGCAGCCTCGGGACAGGGTACTCTGGAAACACCATATATTTT. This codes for CASSLGTGYSGNTIYF.

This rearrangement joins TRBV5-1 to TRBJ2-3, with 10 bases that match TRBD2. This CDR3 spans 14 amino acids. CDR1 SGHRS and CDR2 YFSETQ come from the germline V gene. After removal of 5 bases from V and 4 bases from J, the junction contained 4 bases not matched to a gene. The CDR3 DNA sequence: TGCGCCAGCAGGGTAGCGGGGGGCCCAGATACGCAGTATTTT. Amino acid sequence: CASRVAGGPDTQYF. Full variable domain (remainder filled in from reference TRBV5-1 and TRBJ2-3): KAGVTQTPRYLIKTRGQQVTLSCSPISGHRSVSWYQQTPGQGLQFLFEYFSETQRNKGNFPGRFSGRQFSNSRSEMNVSTLELGDSALYLCASRVAGGPDTQYFGPGTRLTVL.

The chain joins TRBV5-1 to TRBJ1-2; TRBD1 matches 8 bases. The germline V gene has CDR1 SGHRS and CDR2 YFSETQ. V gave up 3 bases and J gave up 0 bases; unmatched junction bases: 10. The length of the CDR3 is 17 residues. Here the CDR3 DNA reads TGCGCCAGCAGCTCGAACTCCGGGACAGGAGCTAACTATGGCTACACCTTC. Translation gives CASSSNSGTGANYGYTF.

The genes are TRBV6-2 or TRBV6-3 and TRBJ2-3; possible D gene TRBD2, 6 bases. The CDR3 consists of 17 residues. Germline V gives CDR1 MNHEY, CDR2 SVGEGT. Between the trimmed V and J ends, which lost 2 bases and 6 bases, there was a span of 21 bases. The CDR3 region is CASSYEGIAVSSDTQYF. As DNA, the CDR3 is TGTGCCAGCAGTTACGAGGGCATAGCGGTGAGCAGTGATACGCAGTATTTT.

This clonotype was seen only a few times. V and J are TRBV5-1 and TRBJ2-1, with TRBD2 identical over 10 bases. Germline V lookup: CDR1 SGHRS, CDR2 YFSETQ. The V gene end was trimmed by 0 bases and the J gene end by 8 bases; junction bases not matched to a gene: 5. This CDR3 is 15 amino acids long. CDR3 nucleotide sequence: TGCGCCAGCAGCTTGGGAGCGGGGGGGCCTGATGAGCAGTTCTTC. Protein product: CASSLGAGGPDEQFF.

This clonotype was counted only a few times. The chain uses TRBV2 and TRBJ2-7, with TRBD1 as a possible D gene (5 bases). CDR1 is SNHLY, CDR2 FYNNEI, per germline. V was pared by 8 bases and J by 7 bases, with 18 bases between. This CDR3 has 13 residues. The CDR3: CASAEEGVGEQYF. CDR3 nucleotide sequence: TGTGCCAGCGCAGAAGAAGGGGTTGGAGAGCAGTACTTC.

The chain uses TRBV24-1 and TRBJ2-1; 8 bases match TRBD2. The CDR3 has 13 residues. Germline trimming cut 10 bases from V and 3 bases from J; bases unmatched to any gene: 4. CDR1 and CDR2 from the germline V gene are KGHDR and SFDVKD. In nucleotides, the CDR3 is TGTGCCACATCTAGCGGGTTCTACAATGAGCAGTTCTTC. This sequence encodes CATSSGFYNEQFF.

The CDR3: CASSLGGTAYPFLMNTEAFF. CDR3 coding DNA: TGTGCCAGCAGCTTGGGAGGGACAGCCTACCCCTTTCTTATGAACACTGAAGCTTTCTTT. The rearrangement links TRBV5-4 to TRBJ1-1; 7 positions agree with TRBD1. CDR1 SGHNT and CDR2 YYREEE come from the germline V gene (reference sequence). V was pared by 0 bases and J by 0 bases, with 17 bases of the junction left unmatched. CDR3 length equals 20 residues. Full variable domain (rest looked up from reference TRBV5-4 and TRBJ1-1): ETGVTQSPTHLIKTRGQQVTLRCSSQSGHNTVSWYQQALGQGPQFIFQYYREEENGRGNFPPRFSGLQFPNYSSELNVNALELDDSALYLCASSLGGTAYPFLMNTEAFFGQGTRLTVV.